This is a list of T cell receptor beta chains from one sample in a study of blood T cell repertoires in COVID-19. Sequencing used immunoSEQ multiplex PCR; TCRdb keeps in-frame clones, though not all of them. The sample contains roughly 300,000 clones, less than 90% of which appear only once. Sequenced input: PBMCs or T cells enriched from blood (not recorded which). The receptors here all came from a woman aged 25-40 years who had recovered from COVID-19. The CDR3 runs from the conserved cysteine through the conserved F or W. The order of the fields is V gene, D gene, clone size, J gene, CDR3 DNA, CDR3 protein. A D gene is named only where the DNA matches it firmly. The size of a clone is reported for some rows only, either as once, few or many, or as a class for expanded clones.

TRBV30	NA	NA	TRBJ1-5	TGTGCCTGGAGTGAAGGGGGGCCCCAGCATTTT	CAWSEGGPQHF
TRBV14	TRBD1	NA	TRBJ1-1	TGTGCCAGCAGCCAGACAGGGTCGGGGAGATCTGAAGCTTTCTTT	CASSQTGSGRSEAFF
TRBV15	TRBD2	NA	TRBJ2-1	TGTGCCACCAGCAGCCCCTATGGGAGCGGGGCTTACAATGAGCAGTTCTTC	CATSSPYGSGAYNEQFF
TRBV19	NA	once	TRBJ1-5	TGTGCCAGCACCACCCAGGCATCCGGGCCCCAGCATTTT	CASTTQASGPQHF
TRBV11-2	NA	NA	TRBJ2-2	TGTGCCAGCAGCTTAGATCGGGGGACCGGGGAGCTGTTTTTT	CASSLDRGTGELFF
TRBV9	TRBD1	NA	TRBJ2-1	TGTGCCAGCAGCGGCGACAGGGGGCGTAATGAGCAGTTCTTC	CASSGDRGRNEQFF
TRBV9	NA	NA	TRBJ1-1	TGTGCCAGCAGCCCAGGGCGTCGTAGCACTGAAGCTTTCTTT	CASSPGRRSTEAFF
TRBV5-1	TRBD1	NA	TRBJ2-6	TGCGCCAGCAGCTTGGATTATGCGGCCGGCAGGGGGCGAAGGGCTGGGGCCAACGTCCTGACTTTC	CASSLDYAAGRGRRAGANVLTF
TRBV6-1	TRBD2	NA	TRBJ2-6	TGTGCCAGCAGTGAGCGTTCGAGCGGGGGCCACTCTGGGGCCAACGTCCTGACTTTC	CASSERSSGGHSGANVLTF
TRBV28	NA	NA	TRBJ1-2	TGTGCCAGCAGTTTTAGGGGGTATGGCTACACCTTC	CASSFRGYGYTF
TRBV7-2	NA	NA	TRBJ2-3	TGTGCCAGCAGCTTAGGAACGGAGGGTACGCAGTATTTT	CASSLGTEGTQYF
TRBV6-5	NA	NA	TRBJ1-1	TGTGCCAGCAGTTACCTCGAAGGGCTCCGGGGCACTGAAGCTTTCTTT	CASSYLEGLRGTEAFF
TRBV10-3	NA	NA	TRBJ2-7	TGTGCCATCAGGGGGGACCAGGGGGGTTCCTACGAGCAGTACTTC	CAIRGDQGGSYEQYF
TRBV5-5	NA	NA	TRBJ2-2	TGTGCCAGCAGCTTGCCGGGACATTCGAACACCGGGGAGCTGTTTTTT	CASSLPGHSNTGELFF
TRBV6-1	NA	NA	TRBJ2-5	TGTGCCAGCAGTGAAGTAACGACAGGCAAGACCCAGTACTTC	CASSEVTTGKTQYF
TRBV5-6	NA	NA	TRBJ2-7	TGTGCCAGCAGCGCAGGGAACCTCTACGAGCAGTACTTC	CASSAGNLYEQYF
TRBV6-1	TRBD1	once	TRBJ1-1	TGTGCCAGCAGTGAAGGGGAACAGGGGAGCACTGAAGCTTTCTTT	CASSEGEQGSTEAFF
TRBV10-2	NA	once	TRBJ1-5	TGCGCCAGCAGTGAGTGGGTTGGGGGGGGCGGCAATCAGCCCCAGCATTTT	CASSEWVGGGGNQPQHF
TRBV14	TRBD2	NA	TRBJ2-1	TGTGCCAGCAGCCGCCCGTTTGGCGGGGGGGGCAATGAGCAGTTCTTC	CASSRPFGGGGNEQFF
TRBV10-3	NA	NA	TRBJ1-2	TGTGCCATCAGTGGGGCCGCAAACTATGGCTACACCTTC	CAISGAANYGYTF
TRBV5-1	TRBD2	NA	TRBJ2-3	TGCGCCAGCAGCCCCGGGGGGGCGGGCACAGATACGCAGTATTTT	CASSPGGAGTDTQYF
TRBV28	NA	NA	TRBJ1-1	TGTGCCAGCAGTAGGGGACACCTCAACACTGAAGCTTTCTTT	CASSRGHLNTEAFF
TRBV5-5	NA	once	TRBJ2-5	TGTGCCAGCAGGGAGACTAACGACCAAGAGACCCAGTACTTC	CASRETNDQETQYF
TRBV10-3	NA	once	TRBJ2-7	TGTGCCATCAGTGAGAACACCAACTACGAGCAGTACTTC	CAISENTNYEQYF
TRBV5-4	NA	once	TRBJ1-3	TGTGCCAGCAGCTTCGCAGGGGGAAACACCATATATTTT	CASSFAGGNTIYF
TRBV15	NA	few	TRBJ1-1	TGTGCCACCAGCAGAGATGGAGGACAGTTGAACACTGAAGCTTTCTTT	CATSRDGGQLNTEAFF
TRBV7-9	NA	NA	TRBJ2-3	TGTGCCAGCAGCTTAGAAGGACAGAACACAGATACGCAGTATTTT	CASSLEGQNTDTQYF
TRBV15	NA	NA	TRBJ2-5	TGTGCCACCACAGGTCCCCTGTACCAAGAGACCCAGTACTTC	CATTGPLYQETQYF
TRBV28	TRBD1	NA	TRBJ2-7	TGTGCCAGCAGTTTAGACAGGGGCCCCTACGAGCAGTACTTC	CASSLDRGPYEQYF
TRBV30	NA	NA	TRBJ1-1	TGTGCCGGCGGCAGCTTGAACACTGAAGCTTTCTTT	CAGGSLNTEAFF
TRBV6-5	NA	NA	TRBJ2-5	TGTGCCAGCGGGGACTGGGGGGAAGAGACCCAGTACTTC	CASGDWGEETQYF
TRBV7-6	TRBD1	NA	TRBJ1-2	TGTGCCAGCAGCTTAAGGACAGGTCCCGGCTATGGCTACACCTTC	CASSLRTGPGYGYTF
TRBV30	NA	NA	TRBJ1-2	TGTGCCTGGGGATCCGTTGGGCTGAGCTTC	CAWGSVGLSF
TRBV9	TRBD2	NA	TRBJ2-5	TGTGCCAGCAGCGTAGAGGGACTACTTCCCCAAGAGACCCAGTACTTC	CASSVEGLLPQETQYF
TRBV2	TRBD2	few	TRBJ2-2	TGTGCCAGCAGCATTAGACTAGCGGGGGGGCCGGACACCGGGGAGCTGTTTTTT	CASSIRLAGGPDTGELFF
TRBV5-1	NA	NA	TRBJ1-1	TGCGCCAGCAGCGGGACACTGAACACTGAAGCTTTCTTT	CASSGTLNTEAFF
TRBV5-1	TRBD1	NA	TRBJ1-4	TGCGCCAGCAGCTTGGTGGGGGACAGGGAAAAACTGTTTTTT	CASSLVGDREKLFF
TRBV5-1	NA	NA	TRBJ1-2	TGCGCCAGCAGCTTGGAGGCGGGGGACTATGGCTACACCTTC	CASSLEAGDYGYTF
TRBV27	NA	few	TRBJ2-7	TGTGCCAGCAGTTTAGGCGGTCCCCCTCTCTACGAGCAGTACTTC	CASSLGGPPLYEQYF
TRBV6-5	NA	NA	TRBJ2-4	TGTGCCAGTGGCCCAGGGGCCCGCCCCATTCAGTACTTC	CASGPGARPIQYF
TRBV12-3/TRBV12-4	NA	NA	TRBJ2-7	TGTGCCAGCAGACATCGACAGTCTTACGAGCAGTACTTC	CASRHRQSYEQYF
TRBV28	NA	NA	TRBJ2-3	TGTGCCAGCAGTTTACCTCTTCCCTCCCGTGCCGGGGCAGATACGCAGTATTTT	CASSLPLPSRAGADTQYF
TRBV2	TRBD1	once	TRBJ1-5	TGTGCCAGCAGTCCCGAAGGACAGGGCTCCCAGCCCCAGCATTTT	CASSPEGQGSQPQHF
TRBV27	NA	NA	TRBJ2-1	TGTGCCAGCAGGAAACAGGGTTATCATGAGCAGTTCTTC	CASRKQGYHEQFF
TRBV5-4	TRBD2	NA	TRBJ2-2	TGTGCCAGCAGCCCTAGGACTAGCGGGGATGTCGGGGAGCTGTTTTTT	CASSPRTSGDVGELFF
TRBV30	TRBD1	NA	TRBJ1-6	TGTGCCTGGAGTGCCAACAGGGGGTGGAATTCACCCCTCCACTTT	CAWSANRGWNSPLHF
TRBV10-3	NA	NA	TRBJ2-5	TGTGCCATCAGTTTGACCGGCGGAGAGACCCAGTACTTC	CAISLTGGETQYF
TRBV19	NA	NA	TRBJ1-1	TGTGCCAGTAGTATACGAGCGCCCACTGAAGCTTTCTTT	CASSIRAPTEAFF
TRBV28	NA	NA	TRBJ1-5	TGTGCCAGCAGTTTCGGACAACCCGTTCAGCCCCAGCATTTT	CASSFGQPVQPQHF
TRBV30	NA	NA	TRBJ2-7	TGTGCCTGGAGCACAGGGAAGCTGGGCTCCTACGAGCAGTACTTC	CAWSTGKLGSYEQYF
TRBV3-1/TRBV3-2	TRBD1	NA	TRBJ2-2	TGTGCCAGCAGCCGACAGGGCAACACCGGGGAGCTGTTTTTT	CASSRQGNTGELFF
TRBV5-6	NA	NA	TRBJ1-1	TGTGCCAGCAGCACCGGACCCAGGGGAGGGGCTGAAGCTTTCTTT	CASSTGPRGGAEAFF
TRBV5-5	NA	once	TRBJ1-2	TGTGCCAGCAGCTTGGCCAGGGAAGGTGGCTACACCTTC	CASSLAREGGYTF
TRBV12-3/TRBV12-4	NA	NA	TRBJ1-2	TGTGCCAGCAGTGCCAGCGGGTATGGCTACACCTTC	CASSASGYGYTF
TRBV27	NA	NA	TRBJ2-2	TGTGCCAGCACCTCCGGGACAAAGAACACCGGGGAGCTGTTTTTT	CASTSGTKNTGELFF